What follows are 16 T cell receptor beta chains derived from one specimen sequenced in a study of CD8 T cells in ankylosing spondylitis. Study-level results: Seemingly characteristic of ankylosing spondylitis blood was a TCR beta motif consisting of about 8 highly homologous variants.

TCRdb re-derived calls from the 5' RACE reads in MiXCR, one entry per CDR3 protein. The sample records a few hundred thousand distinct CDR3 sequences, 20% to 25% being singletons. The antigens for these receptors are not known. Source material: blood, either unsorted or a sorted T cell fraction (not recorded which). The origin of the receptors is a male donor with ankylosing spondylitis.

This clonotype was seen many times. V gene TRBV7-8 combines with J gene TRBJ2-2; unclear D gene. There are 15 residues in the CDR3. The V and J ends lost 3 bases and 4 bases respectively, with 12 bases between them. Germline V CDR1 and CDR2: SGHVS, FQNEAQ. CDR3 DNA: TGTGCCAGCAGCTTTACGACTCTCTCCACCGGGGAGCTGTTTTTT. It encodes CASSFTTLSTGELFF.

This clonotype has more than one count but fewer than ten. V usage is TRBV10-3 and J usage is TRBJ1-1, with 7 positions matching TRBD1. CDR3 length: 12 amino acids. Germline-derived CDR1 and CDR2 are ENHRY and SYGVKD. V lost 6 bases and J lost 11; bases outside the gene matches: 9. The CDR3 loop is CAIRATGTDAFF. The CDR3 DNA follows: TGTGCCATCAGAGCGACAGGGACGGACGCTTTCTTT.

This rearrangement joins TRBV20-1 to TRBJ2-7; 12 nucleotides match TRBD1. V gave up 0 bases and J gave up 9 bases; unmatched junction bases: 6. Per germline, CDR1 DFQATT and CDR2 SNEGSKA (reference sequence). CDR3 size: 14 residues. CDR3 region: CSARDMGQGAGQYF. The CDR3 nucleotides read TGCAGTGCTAGAGATATGGGACAGGGGGCCGGGCAGTACTTC.

This rearrangement joins TRBV6-1 to TRBJ2-5, with a weak D call TRBD1 (5 bases). CDR1 and CDR2 (germline): MNHNS, SASEGT. The V and J ends lost 6 bases and 5 bases respectively, with 16 bases between them. The CDR3 totals 14 residues. As DNA, the CDR3 is TGTGCCAGCAGCGAGAGACAGTGGACGGAGACCCAGTACTTC. Its protein product is CASSERQWTETQYF.

The V and J genes are TRBV20-1 and TRBJ2-7; the match to TRBD1 covers 11 bases. The trim removed 0 bases at V and 4 bases at J, leaving 5 bases unmatched. Germline CDR1 reads DFQATT; CDR2 reads SNEGSKA (reference sequence). The CDR3 consists of 15 residues. The CDR3 loop is CSARDGDRGAYEQYF. CDR3 DNA sequence: TGCAGTGCTAGAGATGGGGACAGGGGGGCGTACGAGCAGTACTTC.

The V and J genes are TRBV6-5 and TRBJ2-7; D is possibly TRBD1 (5 bases). Germline V lookup: CDR1 MNHEY, CDR2 SVGAGI. The CDR3 consists of 15 residues. The V and J ends lost 0 bases and 7 bases respectively, with 16 bases between them. The CDR3 DNA is TGTGCCAGCAGTTACTCGTTCCAGGGTTTGGGGGAGCAGTACTTC. As protein: CASSYSFQGLGEQYF.

In its sample, this clonotype was seen many times. The V call is TRBV29-1, the J call TRBJ2-5; either TRBD1 or TRBD2 may fit D (5 bases each). This CDR3 has 13 residues. Germline values: CDR1 SQVTM, CDR2 ANQGSEA. Trimming pared 1 base from V and 7 bases from J, leaving 13 bases between. CDR3 protein: CSVEVGGDGTQYF. The CDR3 nucleotides are TGCAGCGTTGAAGTTGGGGGTGATGGGACCCAGTACTTC.

V usage is TRBV7-9 and J usage is TRBJ2-3; 11 nucleotides match TRBD2. The CDR3 length is 15 residues. CDR1 is SEHNR and CDR2 is FQNEAQ in the germline V gene (reference sequence). Germline trimming cut 5 bases from V and 4 bases from J; bases unmatched to any gene: 5. The CDR3 DNA sequence: TGTGCCAGCAGCCAGGGACTAGCGGAATCAGATACGCAGTATTTT. Translated, it gives CASSQGLAESDTQYF.

CDR3 loop: CAIRWTGSMDEQYF. DNA for the CDR3: TGTGCCATCAGGTGGACAGGCTCAATGGACGAGCAGTACTTC. The V and J genes are TRBV10-3 and TRBJ2-7, with 7 nucleotides matching TRBD1. The germline gives CDR1 ENHRY, CDR2 SYGVKD. The CDR3 runs 14 residues. V trimming: 6 bases; J trimming: 5 bases; junction bases outside the gene matches: 10.

This clonotype has a handful of counts. This sequence joins TRBV4-2 and TRBJ2-1, with 7 bases identical to TRBD2. Germline CDR1 reads LGHNA; CDR2 reads YNFKEQ. CDR3 length: 20 residues. With V trimmed by 4 bases and J by 3 bases, 21 bases remained unmatched. CDR3 protein: CASSLRSGAPGGRNYNEQFF. Here the CDR3 DNA reads TGTGCCAGCAGCCTCAGAAGCGGGGCTCCGGGGGGACGCAACTACAATGAGCAGTTCTTC.

There are a few counts of this clonotype. The chain couples TRBV5-1 to TRBJ2-5; the D gene is possibly TRBD2 (5 bases). Germline loops: CDR1 SGHRS, CDR2 YFSETQ. The CDR3 consists of 14 residues. V was trimmed by 4 bases and J by 5 bases, leaving 15 bases between them. The CDR3 region is CASSQIHGVETQYF. CDR3 in DNA: TGCGCCAGCAGCCAGATCCACGGGGTGGAGACCCAGTACTTC.

This chain uses TRBV2 with TRBJ1-5; D ambiguous. CDR3 length: 12 amino acids. CDR1 is SNHLY, CDR2 FYNNEI, per germline. Trimming removed 6 bases from V and 4 bases from J, with 7 bases in between. CDR3 sequence reads: CASSRRNQPQHF. As DNA, the CDR3 is TGTGCCAGCAGCCGCAGAAATCAGCCCCAGCATTTT.

The CDR3 DNA follows: TGTGCCAGCAGTTATGTAGGGGGGGGGACCTCCTACGAGCAGTACTTC. Amino acids: CASSYVGGGTSYEQYF. V usage is TRBV6-2 or TRBV6-3 and J usage is TRBJ2-7, with D possibly being TRBD2 (7 bases). V lost 3 bases and J 0 bases, leaving 15 bases between the germline ends. The CDR3 covers 16 residues. Germline loops: CDR1 MNHEY, CDR2 SVGEGT.

This clonotype was found a few times. In DNA, the CDR3 is TGTGCCAGCAGCTTTTCTATCTCCTACAATGAGCAGTTCTTC. Its protein product is CASSFSISYNEQFF. The chain recombines TRBV11-2 with TRBJ2-1; the D is unclear. Trimming cost V 3 bases and J 0 bases, with 6 bases left between them. The germline V gene encodes CDR1 SGHAT and CDR2 FQNNGV. The CDR3 length is 14 residues.

The rearrangement links TRBV27 to TRBJ2-1; D might be TRBD2 (6 bases). The CDR3 is made up of 15 amino acids. V lost 6 bases and J lost 5, with 17 bases in between. Germline CDR1 is MNHEY and CDR2 is SMNVEV (reference sequence). The CDR3 coding sequence is TGTGCCAGCAGCCGACTAGTACGAGTCGACAATGAGCAGTTCTTC. It yields the protein CASSRLVRVDNEQFF.

The chain uses TRBV30 and TRBJ1-1, with a weak D call TRBD1 (6 bases). This CDR3 region has 12 residues. V lost 6 bases and J lost 0, with 8 bases in between. CDR1 GTSNPN and CDR2 SVGIG come from the germline V gene (reference sequence). This chain's CDR3 is CACGQMNTEAFF. The CDR3 nucleotides are TGTGCCTGCGGACAGATGAACACTGAAGCTTTCTTT.